This TCR beta chain was identified in a study of T cells in Graves' hyperthyroidism and ophthalmopathy. In its sample, this clonotype was seen a few times. A read error may explain this, as a much larger clone is one base away. This CDR3 is 12 amino acids long. In germline, CDR1 is DFQATT, CDR2 SNEGSKA (reference sequence). TCR beta CDR3 region amplification was performed from RNA transcripts. The TCR CDR3 was amplified in a first-round RT-PCR using the HTBI primer set. A single record per CDR3 protein comes from TCRdb applying MiXCR to the multiplex PCR reads. In the table there are hundreds of thousands of distinct CDR3 sequences, roughly 17% of which are singletons.

Sequenced: blood. The TCR comes from a woman aged 18-35 years with Graves' ophthalmopathy. V usage is TRBV20-1 and J usage is TRBJ2-5, with 7 nucleotides matching TRBD2. CDR3 amino acids: CSGVAGQGTQYF. In DNA, the CDR3 is TGCAGTGGGGTAGCGGGCCAAGGGACCCAGTACTTC.